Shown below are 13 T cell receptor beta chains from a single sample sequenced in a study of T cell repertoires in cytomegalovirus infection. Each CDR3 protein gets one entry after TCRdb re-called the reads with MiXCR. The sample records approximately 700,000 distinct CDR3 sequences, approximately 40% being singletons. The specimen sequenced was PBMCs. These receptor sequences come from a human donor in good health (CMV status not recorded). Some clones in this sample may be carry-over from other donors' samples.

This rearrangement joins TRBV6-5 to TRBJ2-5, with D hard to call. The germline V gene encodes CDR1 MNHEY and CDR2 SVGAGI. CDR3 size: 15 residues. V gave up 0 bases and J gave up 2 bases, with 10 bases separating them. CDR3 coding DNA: TGTGCCAGCAGTTACTCCGGAGCAACACAAGAGACCCAGTACTTC. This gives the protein CASSYSGATQETQYF.

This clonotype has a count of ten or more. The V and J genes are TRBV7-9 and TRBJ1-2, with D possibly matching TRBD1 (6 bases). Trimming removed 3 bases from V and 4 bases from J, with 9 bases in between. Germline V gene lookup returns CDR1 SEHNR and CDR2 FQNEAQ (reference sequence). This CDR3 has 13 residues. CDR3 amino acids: CASSLRGGYGYTF. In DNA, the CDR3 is TGTGCCAGCAGCTTGCGAGGGGGCTATGGCTACACCTTC.

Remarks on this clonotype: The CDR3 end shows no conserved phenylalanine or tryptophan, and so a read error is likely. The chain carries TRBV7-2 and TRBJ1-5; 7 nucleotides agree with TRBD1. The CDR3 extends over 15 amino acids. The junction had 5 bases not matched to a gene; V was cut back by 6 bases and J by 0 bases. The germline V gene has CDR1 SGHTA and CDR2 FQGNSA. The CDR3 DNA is TGTGCCAGCAGACCAGGGGGTAATAGCAATCAGCCCCAGCATTGT. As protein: CASRPGGNSNQPQHC.

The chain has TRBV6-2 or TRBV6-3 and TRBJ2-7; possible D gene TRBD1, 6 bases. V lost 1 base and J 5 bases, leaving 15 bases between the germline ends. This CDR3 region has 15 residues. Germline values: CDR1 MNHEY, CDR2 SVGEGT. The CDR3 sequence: CASSYFQGSIHEQYF. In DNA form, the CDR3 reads TGTGCCAGCAGTTACTTTCAGGGGTCGATCCACGAGCAGTACTTC.

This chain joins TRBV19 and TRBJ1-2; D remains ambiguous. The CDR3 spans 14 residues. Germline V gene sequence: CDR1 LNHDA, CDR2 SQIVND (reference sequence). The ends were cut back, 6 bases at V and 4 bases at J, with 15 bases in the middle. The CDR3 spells CASSRTVYGYGYTF. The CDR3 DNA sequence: TGTGCCAGTAGCAGGACCGTGTACGGCTATGGCTACACCTTC.

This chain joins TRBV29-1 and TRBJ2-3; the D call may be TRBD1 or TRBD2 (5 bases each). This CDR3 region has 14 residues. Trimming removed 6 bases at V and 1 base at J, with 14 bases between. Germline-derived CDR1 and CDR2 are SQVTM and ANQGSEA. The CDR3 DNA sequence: TGCAGCGTCCACCTCCGGGACGGCACAGATACGCAGTATTTT. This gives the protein CSVHLRDGTDTQYF.

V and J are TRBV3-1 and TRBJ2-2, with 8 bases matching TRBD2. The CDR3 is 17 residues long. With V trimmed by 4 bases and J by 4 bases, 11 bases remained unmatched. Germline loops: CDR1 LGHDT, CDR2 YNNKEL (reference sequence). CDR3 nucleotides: TGTGCCAGCAGCCCAGAGTCGGGACTAGATATCACCGGGGAGCTGTTTTTT. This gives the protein CASSPESGLDITGELFF.

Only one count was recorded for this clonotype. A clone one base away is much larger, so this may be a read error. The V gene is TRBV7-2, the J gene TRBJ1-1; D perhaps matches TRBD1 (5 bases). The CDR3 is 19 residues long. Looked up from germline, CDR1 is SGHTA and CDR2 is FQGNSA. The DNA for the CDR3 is TGTGCCAGCAGCCCATCCGGGGCTGTTTGGAGCGGAATGAACACTGAAGCTTGCTTT. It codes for CASSPSGAVWSGMNTEACF.

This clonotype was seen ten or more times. The CDR3 coding sequence is TGTGCCAGCAGCTTAAACCCCGGCTCCTACGAGCAGTACTTC. This sequence encodes CASSLNPGSYEQYF. The chain couples TRBV7-2 to TRBJ2-7; no definite D call. The germline V gene encodes CDR1 SGHTA and CDR2 FQGNSA. Trimming took 2 bases from V and 0 from J, leaving 8 bases between them. The CDR3 covers 14 residues.

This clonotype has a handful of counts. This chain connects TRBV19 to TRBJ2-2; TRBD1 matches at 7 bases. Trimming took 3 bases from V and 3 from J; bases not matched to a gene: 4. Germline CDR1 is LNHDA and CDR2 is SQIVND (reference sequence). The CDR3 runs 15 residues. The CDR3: CASSMTGPHTGELFF. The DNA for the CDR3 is TGTGCCAGTAGTATGACAGGGCCCCACACCGGGGAGCTGTTTTTT.

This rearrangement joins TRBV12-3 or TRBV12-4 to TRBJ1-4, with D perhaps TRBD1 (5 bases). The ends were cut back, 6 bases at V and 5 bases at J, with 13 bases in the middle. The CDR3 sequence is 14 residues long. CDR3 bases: TGTGCCAGCAGGCTCGGGACGCAGAATGAAAAACTGTTTTTT. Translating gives CASRLGTQNEKLFF.

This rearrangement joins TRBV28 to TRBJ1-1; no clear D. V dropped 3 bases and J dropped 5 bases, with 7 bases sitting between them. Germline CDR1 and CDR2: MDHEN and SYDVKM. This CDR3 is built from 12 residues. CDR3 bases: TGTGCCAGCAGTTTCCCCTATACTGAAGCTTTCTTT. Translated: CASSFPYTEAFF.

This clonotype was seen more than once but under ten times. The CDR3 DNA reads as TGTGCCAGCAGCTTGGAGGGGAGCTATGGCTACACCTTC. Amino acid sequence: CASSLEGSYGYTF. The J gene is TRBJ1-2, the V gene TRBV5-6, with D possibly being TRBD1 (5 bases). CDR1 and CDR2 (germline): SGHDT, YYEEEE. This CDR3 spans 13 amino acids. Between the trimmed V and J ends, which lost 0 bases and 4 bases, there was a span of 7 bases.